Listed below are T cell receptor beta chains from one sample, sequenced in a study of T cells in Graves' hyperthyroidism and ophthalmopathy. TCRdb recomputed calls from the multiplex PCR reads with MiXCR, one row per CDR3 protein. This sample carries about 380,000 distinct CDR3 sequences, 18% of them seen once, and the ten largest clones take 40%. Sequencing was performed on blood. The receptors stem from a man in his late teens or twenties with Graves' ophthalmopathy. The CDR3 runs from the conserved cysteine through the conserved F or W. The D gene is left open where the match is weak. Rows may omit the clone size; those that give it use once, few, many or a size class.

j_call,d_call,v_call,clone_size,cdr3_nt,cdr3_aa
TRBJ1-1,-,TRBV18,many,TGTGCCAGCTCGGAAGGACAGACGAACACTGAAGCTTTCTTT,CASSEGQTNTEAFF
TRBJ2-5,-,TRBV5-5,many,TGTGAGGAGGACAAGTTGGGAGAGACCCAGTACTTC,CEEDKLGETQYF
TRBJ2-1,TRBD2,TRBV11-2,many,TGTGCCAGCAGCTTAGCGGGGGGGGACAATGAGCAGTTCTTC,CASSLAGGDNEQFF
TRBJ1-4,-,TRBV5-1,few,TGCGCCAGCAGCGCCCAGGGGCTTGGTGTGGAAAAACTGTTTTTT,CASSAQGLGVEKLFF
TRBJ2-6,-,TRBV6-1,-,TGTGCCAGCAGTGATTATGGTATCTCTGGGGCCAACGTCCTGACTTTC,CASSDYGISGANVLTF
TRBJ2-5,-,TRBV7-2,many,TGTGCCAGCAGCTTAGGCTCCAGCGCTTGGGGAGAGACCCAGTACTTC,CASSLGSSAWGETQYF
TRBJ2-1,TRBD2,TRBV6-2/TRBV6-3,many,TGTGCCAGCAGTTCCCGCACCGGAGCGGGGTCCTACAATGAGCAGTTCTTC,CASSSRTGAGSYNEQFF
TRBJ1-5,TRBD1,TRBV6-1,-,TGTGCCAGCAACGCGGGACAGGGGGCGAATCAGCCCCAGCATTTT,CASNAGQGANQPQHF
TRBJ2-3,TRBD1,TRBV7-6,few,TGTGCCAGCAGCCCGACAGGGATACCCACAGATACGCAGTATTTT,CASSPTGIPTDTQYF
TRBJ2-4,-,TRBV4-1,-,TGCGCCAGCAGCCAAGTTCAATTAGCCAAAAACATTCAGTACTTC,CASSQVQLAKNIQYF
TRBJ2-7,-,TRBV16,few,TGTGCCAGCAGCCAATCGGTGTCGGCCTACGAGCAGTACTTC,CASSQSVSAYEQYF
TRBJ2-5,TRBD1,TRBV4-1,few,TGCGCCAGCACCAACAAGGGCGCAGGACAGGGGGCAGGAGAGACCCAGTACTTC,CASTNKGAGQGAGETQYF
TRBJ1-1,-,TRBV10-3,many,TGTGCCATCAGCCCAGACATGAACACTGAAGCTTTCTTT,CAISPDMNTEAFF
TRBJ1-4,-,TRBV9,-,TGTGCCAGCAGCGTAGCTGAGGGGACTAATGAAAAACTGTTTTTT,CASSVAEGTNEKLFF
TRBJ2-2,-,TRBV2,many,TGTGCCAGCAGGGGGGACGCGAACACCGGGGAGCTGTTTTTT,CASRGDANTGELFF
TRBJ2-7,-,TRBV29-1,-,TGCACTTCAGGGGCTCCTCACTACGAGCAGTACTTC,CTSGAPHYEQYF
TRBJ1-1,-,TRBV5-1,many,TGCGCCAGCAGCCGGGGTTGGGAGAACACTGAAGCTTTCTTT,CASSRGWENTEAFF
TRBJ2-3,TRBD1,TRBV10-3,many,TGTGCCATCAGTGGGACGGGACAGGGGTCCCGGGAGGCGGCGCAGTATTTT,CAISGTGQGSREAAQYF
TRBJ1-1,TRBD1,TRBV3-1,many,TGTGCCAGCAGTAAGACAGGGGGGGCGTACACTGAAGCTTTCTTT,CASSKTGGAYTEAFF
TRBJ1-1,TRBD1,TRBV2,-,TGTGCCAGCAGCGCCCACCGGGACAGCCTTTCTACTGAAGCTTTCTTT,CASSAHRDSLSTEAFF
TRBJ1-3,-,TRBV25-1,-,TGTGCCAGCCGAGGGGGGTCTGGAAACACCATATATTTT,CASRGGSGNTIYF
TRBJ2-5,TRBD2,TRBV20-1,-,TGCAGTGCTACTAGCGGGGGGGCGGGTTTTAGAGAGACCCAGTACTTC,CSATSGGAGFRETQYF
TRBJ2-7,TRBD1,TRBV5-1,-,TGCGCCAGCAGCTTCGGGACAGAAACCCACGAGCAGTACTTC,CASSFGTETHEQYF
TRBJ1-2,-,TRBV12-3/TRBV12-4,many,TGTGCCAGCAGTGTGGTTTTGGGCGCGCCCCCCTATGGCTACACCTTC,CASSVVLGAPPYGYTF
TRBJ2-1,TRBD2,TRBV6-6,many,TGTGCCAGCAGTTACTCGGGCGGGGGGGCTTTCAATGAGCAGTTCTTC,CASSYSGGGAFNEQFF
TRBJ2-1,TRBD1,TRBV5-8,many,TGTGCCAGCAGCTTGGGGGACAGGGGAGGTGAGCAGTTCTTC,CASSLGDRGGEQFF
TRBJ2-1,TRBD2,TRBV3-1,-,TGTGCCAGCAGCCCCACTAGCGGGGGGATTATTGCTAGCTCCCACAATGAGCAGTTCTTC,CASSPTSGGIIASSHNEQFF
TRBJ1-1,TRBD1,TRBV29-1,many,TGCAGCGTCGACAGGGGTCTGGACACTGAAGCTTTCTTT,CSVDRGLDTEAFF
TRBJ2-3,TRBD1,TRBV13,many,TGTGCCAGCAGCTTAGGGGACAGGGCTGCAGATACGCAGTATTTT,CASSLGDRAADTQYF
TRBJ2-3,-,TRBV10-3,-,TGTGCCATCAGGAGGGGGTCAGTCACAGATACGCAGTATTTT,CAIRRGSVTDTQYF
TRBJ2-1,-,TRBV5-5,once,TGCGCCAGCAGAGTGACAAACAATGAGCAGTTCTTC,CASRVTNNEQFF
TRBJ1-5,TRBD1,TRBV12-3/TRBV12-4,-,TGTGCCAGCGGGAGAACAGGGGACAATCAGCCCCAGCATTTT,CASGRTGDNQPQHF
TRBJ1-6,-,TRBV7-2,many,TGTGCCAGCAGCTATCGAACAGGGTCCTATAATTCACCCCTCCACTTT,CASSYRTGSYNSPLHF
TRBJ1-5,-,TRBV6-1,many,TGTGCCAGCAGTGAGGGACGGTGGAGCGGCAATCAGCCCCAGCATTTT,CASSEGRWSGNQPQHF
TRBJ2-1,-,TRBV28,many,TGTGCCAGCAGGCTAGGGGGAGGGTACAATGAGCAGTTCTTC,CASRLGGGYNEQFF
TRBJ2-7,TRBD1,TRBV10-3,-,TGTGCCATCAGTGACAGGGGGTCGGGCGAGCAGTACTTC,CAISDRGSGEQYF
TRBJ1-2,-,TRBV12-3/TRBV12-4,few,TGTGCCAGCAGTTTCGGCAGGAAAAACTATGGCTACACCTTC,CASSFGRKNYGYTF
TRBJ1-1,TRBD1,TRBV6-6,many,TGTGCCAGCAGTTACCTTAACCTCAGGGGGACTGAAGCTTTCTTT,CASSYLNLRGTEAFF
TRBJ2-2,TRBD1,TRBV7-8,many,TGTGCCAGCAGCGGACAGGTCAACACCGGGGAGCTGTTTTTT,CASSGQVNTGELFF
TRBJ2-7,TRBD1,TRBV24-1,-,TGTGCCACCAGTGAACAGGGGTTGCAGTACTTC,CATSEQGLQYF
TRBJ1-6,TRBD1,TRBV2,many,TGTGCCAGCACGACGGATGAGGGGGCGAATTCACCCCTCCACTTT,CASTTDEGANSPLHF
TRBJ2-7,-,TRBV11-2,many,TGTGCCAGCAGCTTAAACGTAGGGGATGGCGAGCAGTACTTC,CASSLNVGDGEQYF
TRBJ2-5,-,TRBV5-1,-,TGTGCCAGCAGCCCCGGCACAACTCAGTACTTC,CASSPGTTQYF
TRBJ1-1,TRBD1,TRBV15,few,TGTGCCACCAGCAGAGATCGGGCAGGGGGCGCGGTTGGAGCTTTCTTT,CATSRDRAGGAVGAFF
TRBJ2-1,TRBD2,TRBV30,once,TGTGCCTGGAGGATAGCGGGAGGGAAGAGTGAGCAGTTCTTC,CAWRIAGGKSEQFF
TRBJ2-3,-,TRBV12-3/TRBV12-4,many,TGTGCCAGCAGTTTATTATTGGGGGGATGGGGAACAGATACGCAGTATTTT,CASSLLLGGWGTDTQYF
TRBJ2-3,TRBD2,TRBV19,many,TGTGCCAGTAGTATGATTCGCGGGGGTACTAGCACAGATACGCAGTATTTT,CASSMIRGGTSTDTQYF
TRBJ1-5,-,TRBV11-2,many,TGTGCCAGCAGCTTAACAGGAGCGTCCTGGCAGCCCCAGCATTTT,CASSLTGASWQPQHF
TRBJ2-7,-,TRBV4-1,many,TGCGCCAGCAGCCCCGCAGACCAGGGGTACGAGCAGTACTTC,CASSPADQGYEQYF
TRBJ2-7,-,TRBV15,-,TGTGCCACCAGCAGAGACTGGGTGAACGAGCAGTACTTC,CATSRDWVNEQYF
TRBJ2-1,TRBD2,TRBV20-1,few,TGCAGTGCTAGTCGGGGGGACAATGAGCAGTTCTTC,CSASRGDNEQFF